The sequence of this T cell receptor beta chain was determined in a study of blood T cells in healthy people across ages (dated by TCRdb to the mid-2010s). With respect to the entire study: In model experiments, template switching captured roughly one uniquely barcoded TCR beta cDNA molecule for every two T cells. Age-related changes in TCR beta repertoire diversity were measured in the study by deep sequencing normalized with unique cDNA molecular identifiers. The donors were split into four age groups: young (average around 15 years), middle-aged (over 35), aged (approximately 60) and long-lived (under 90). To avoid experimental bias, donors of different ages were randomly spread across the sequencing lanes. Using the same blood draw, the study looked at two additional independent replicas of 1 million unique cDNA reads for two donors, one aged 18 to 30 and the other aged 80 or older.

Notes on this clonotype: The antigen it recognizes is unknown. Per-base qualities were not stored, and no clone one base away is much larger.

Study-wide conclusions, independent of this receptor: As age increased, observed TCR beta diversity per million T cells dropped in a roughly linear way, and a significant reduction was already evident by age about 40. Conclusive comparison of naive and antigen-experienced compartments was prevented by the profiling of bulk unsorted PBMCs. There was a strong correlation between observed TCR beta diversity and the percentage of naive T cells measured by flow cytometry. Compared with the aged group, more naive CD4+ T cells, fewer expanded clones and increased TCR diversity were shown by the long-lived group, suggesting age selection. Estimates of total diversity from one million sequenced T cells were regarded as lower bounds and underestimates. Because donor CMV infection status was unknown, age-related changes in expanded clonotypes were potentially confounded.

The approximately 39 donors, aged 6 to 90 years, were systemically healthy Caucasian individuals from Russia. About 10 milliliters of peripheral blood were collected from each donor into EDTA-treated Vacutainer tubes. Ficoll-Paque density-gradient centrifugation was used to isolate PBMCs, with at least 6 million obtained per sample. Trizol reagent was used to extract total RNA from the PBMCs, yielding at least 6 micrograms per sample. Naive CD45RAhigh/CD27high T cell percentages were measured by flow cytometry on a PBMC aliquot from every donor. The library was produced with 5' RACE. Sequencing was performed on an Illumina HiSeq 2500. The second PCR ran for roughly 7 to 11 cycles and used a J-beta primer mix along with a sample-barcoded 5' primer. A template-switch 5' adaptor carrying 12 random nucleotides introduced a unique molecular identifier onto each TCR beta cDNA molecule. Each sample yielded at least 3 million CDR3-containing paired-end reads. First-strand cDNA was synthesized from all RNA with the Mint cDNA synthesis kit, primed by a TRBC-specific oligonucleotide. After uracil-DNA glycosylase treatment, a first 18-cycle PCR used universal primers M1SS and BC2_uni_R on all cDNA. The original methods were these. For normalization, 1 million high-quality reads were randomly selected from each sample, with every read carrying a distinct molecular identifier. Reads sharing molecular identifiers were discarded rather than binned into consensus sequences. MiTCR, run with a Q25 quality threshold and the strictest error-elimination algorithm, handled CDR3 identification, clonotype clustering and error correction. A nonparametric unseen species model using Euler transformation provided a lower-bound estimate of total TCR beta diversity. TCRdb applied fastp at Q25 and MiXCR to the public reads, then kept only in-frame beta chains. Entries are consolidated by CDR3 protein sequence, retaining the most common genes and DNA. These V and J calls derive from TCRdb rather than the authors' analysis. This sample lists about 2 million distinct CDR3 sequences; 49% were detected once. 2.1% of the sample belongs to the ten largest clones.

The sample comprised blood. The TCR was taken from a woman between 40 and 50 years old in good health.

The CDR3 region: CASTSPNNYEQYF. The nucleotide sequence reads TGTGCCAGCACTTCACCAAATAACTACGAGCAGTACTTC. Recombination joined TRBV28 with TRBJ2-7; there is no confident call for the D gene. Deletion took 7 bases off V and 3 bases off J, with a span of 13 bases between the germline ends. The CDR3 covers 13 residues, taking in both the cysteine and the phenylalanine. Of all the DNA, just the CDR3 is kept, 39 bases in frame from base 1. CDR1 and CDR2, looked up from the germline V gene, are MDHEN and SYDVKM.